This T cell receptor (beta chain) was profiled in a study of blood T cell repertoires in COVID-19. Study background: The samples span acute and convalescent COVID-19 from the United States, Italy and Spain.

As processed by the authors: Amplification with reference gene primers provided the estimates of nucleated cell counts. Some clones are missing from TCRdb's copy, which holds only in-frame ones; the method was immunoSEQ multiplex PCR. V and J calls and clone size are given by that table; D and trimming were obtained from the DNA. The profile covers roughly 32,000 clones, with 90% to 95% appearing a single time and almost 10% taken by the ten largest. The CDR3 is made up of 13 amino acids. The rearrangement uses TRBV21-1 and TRBJ2-3; the D call TRBD2 from the table was never checked on the DNA. TRBV21-1 is annotated as a pseudogene. The receptor was derived from a human donor with active COVID-19. The donor label of this sample is uncertain. The sample taken for sequencing was peripheral blood. The CDR3 is CASRRLGTDTQYF. Here the CDR3 DNA reads TGTGCCAGCAGAAGACTAGGCACAGATACGCAGTATTTT.